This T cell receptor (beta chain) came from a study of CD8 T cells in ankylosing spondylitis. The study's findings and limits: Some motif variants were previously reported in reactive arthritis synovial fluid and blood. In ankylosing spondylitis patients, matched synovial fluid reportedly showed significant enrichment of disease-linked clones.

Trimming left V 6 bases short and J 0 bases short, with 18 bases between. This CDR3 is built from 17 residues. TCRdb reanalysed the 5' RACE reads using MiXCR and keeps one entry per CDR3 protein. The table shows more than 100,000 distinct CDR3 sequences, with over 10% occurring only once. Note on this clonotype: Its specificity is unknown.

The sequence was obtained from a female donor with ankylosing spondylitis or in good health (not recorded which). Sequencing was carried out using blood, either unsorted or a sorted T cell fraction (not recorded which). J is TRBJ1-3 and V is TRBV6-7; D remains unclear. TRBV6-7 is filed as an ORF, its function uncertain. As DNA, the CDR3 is TGTGCCAGCAGACCCGCCACCCCATTCGGCTCTGGAAACACCATATATTTT. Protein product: CASRPATPFGSGNTIYF.